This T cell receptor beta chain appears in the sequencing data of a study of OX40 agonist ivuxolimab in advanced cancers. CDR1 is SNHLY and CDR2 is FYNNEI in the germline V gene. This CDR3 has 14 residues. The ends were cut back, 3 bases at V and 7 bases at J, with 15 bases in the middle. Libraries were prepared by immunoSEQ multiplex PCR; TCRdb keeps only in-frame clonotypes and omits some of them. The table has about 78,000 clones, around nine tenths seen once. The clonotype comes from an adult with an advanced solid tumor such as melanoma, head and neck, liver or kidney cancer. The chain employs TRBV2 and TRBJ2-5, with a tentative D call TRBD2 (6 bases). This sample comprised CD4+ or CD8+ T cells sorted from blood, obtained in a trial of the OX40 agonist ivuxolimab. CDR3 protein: CASSDLGFGGTQYF. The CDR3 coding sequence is TGTGCCAGCAGTGACCTAGGTTTCGGGGGGACCCAGTACTTC.